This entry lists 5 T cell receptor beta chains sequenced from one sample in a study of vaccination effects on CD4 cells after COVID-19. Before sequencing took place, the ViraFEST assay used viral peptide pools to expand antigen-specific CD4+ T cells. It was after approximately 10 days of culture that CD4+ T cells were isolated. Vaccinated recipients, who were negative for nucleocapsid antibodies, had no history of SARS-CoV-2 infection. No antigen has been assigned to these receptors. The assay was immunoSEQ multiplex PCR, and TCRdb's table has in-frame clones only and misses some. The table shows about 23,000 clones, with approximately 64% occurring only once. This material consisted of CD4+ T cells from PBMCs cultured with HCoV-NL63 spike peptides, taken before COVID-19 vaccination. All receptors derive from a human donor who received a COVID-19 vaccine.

The CDR3 nucleotides are TGTGCCAGCACCCGGGGGCAGTACTATGGCTACACCTTC. It is translated as CASTRGQYYGYTF. The chain recombines TRBV6-5 with TRBJ1-2; TRBD1 is a possible D gene (6 bases). Germline-derived CDR1 and CDR2 are MNHEY and SVGAGI. This CDR3 is built from 13 residues. V lost 7 bases and J 3 bases, leaving 12 bases between the germline ends.

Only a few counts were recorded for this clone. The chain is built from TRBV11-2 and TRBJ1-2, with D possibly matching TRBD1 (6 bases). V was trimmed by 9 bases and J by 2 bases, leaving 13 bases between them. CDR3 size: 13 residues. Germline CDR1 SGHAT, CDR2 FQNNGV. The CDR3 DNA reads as TGTGCCAGTAAGCGGGGGGGCAACTATGGCTACACCTTC. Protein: CASKRGGNYGYTF.

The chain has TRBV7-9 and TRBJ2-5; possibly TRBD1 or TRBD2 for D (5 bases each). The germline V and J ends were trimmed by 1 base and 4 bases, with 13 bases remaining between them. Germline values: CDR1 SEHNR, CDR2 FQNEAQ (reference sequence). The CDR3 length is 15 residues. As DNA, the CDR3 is TGTGCCAGCAGCTTAGAGGGGCGTGAGGGAGAGACCCAGTACTTC. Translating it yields CASSLEGREGETQYF. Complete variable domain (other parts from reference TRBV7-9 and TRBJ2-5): DTGVSQNPRHKITKRGQNVTFRCDPISEHNRLYWYRQTLGQGPEFLTYFQNEAQLEKSRLLSDRFSAERPKGSFSTLEIQRTEQGDSAMYLCASSLEGREGETQYFGPGTRLLVL.

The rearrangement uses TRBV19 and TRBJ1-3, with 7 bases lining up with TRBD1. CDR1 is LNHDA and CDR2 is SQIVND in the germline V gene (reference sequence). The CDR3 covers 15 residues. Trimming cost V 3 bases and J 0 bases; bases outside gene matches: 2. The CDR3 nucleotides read TGTGCCAGTAGTATCAGGGGGGCCTCTGGAAACACCATATATTTT. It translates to CASSIRGASGNTIYF. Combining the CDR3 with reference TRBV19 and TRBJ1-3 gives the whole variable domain DGGITQSPKYLFRKEGQNVTLSCEQNLNHDAMYWYRQDPGQGLRLIYYSQIVNDFQKGDIAEGYSVSREKKESFPLTVTSAQKNPTAFYLCASSIRGASGNTIYFGEGSWLTVV.

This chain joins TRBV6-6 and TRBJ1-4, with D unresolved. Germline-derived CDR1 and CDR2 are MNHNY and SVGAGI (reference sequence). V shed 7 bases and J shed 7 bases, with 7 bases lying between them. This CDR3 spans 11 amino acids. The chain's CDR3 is CASIGREKLFF. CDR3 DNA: TGTGCCAGCATAGGGCGTGAAAAACTGTTTTTT.